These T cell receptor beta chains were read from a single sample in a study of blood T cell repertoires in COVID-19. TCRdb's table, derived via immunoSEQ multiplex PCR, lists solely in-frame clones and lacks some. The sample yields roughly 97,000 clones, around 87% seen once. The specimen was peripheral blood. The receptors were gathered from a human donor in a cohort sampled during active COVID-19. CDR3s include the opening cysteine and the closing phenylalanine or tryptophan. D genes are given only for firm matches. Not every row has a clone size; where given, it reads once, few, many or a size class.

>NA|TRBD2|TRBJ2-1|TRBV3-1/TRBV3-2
CASSQDLTSGRIYNEQFF
TGTGCCAGCAGCCAAGATCTTACTAGCGGGAGAATCTACAATGAGCAGTTCTTC
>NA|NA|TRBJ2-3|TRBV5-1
CASSPLISAADTQYF
TGCGCCAGCAGCCCTCTGATCAGCGCTGCAGATACGCAGTATTTT
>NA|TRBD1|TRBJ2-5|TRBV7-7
CASSPRPTGGKEETQYF
TGTGCCAGCAGCCCGCGCCCGACAGGGGGCAAGGAAGAGACCCAGTACTTC
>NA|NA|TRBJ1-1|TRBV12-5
CASGLDRVPEAFF
TGTGCTAGTGGTTTGGACAGGGTTCCTGAAGCTTTCTTT
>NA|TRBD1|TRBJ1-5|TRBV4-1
CASSQEPGQRSNQPQHF
TGCGCCAGCAGCCAAGAGCCGGGACAGAGGAGCAATCAGCCCCAGCATTTT
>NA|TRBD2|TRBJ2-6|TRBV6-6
CASSPRERNPPKFAGANVLTF
TGTGCCAGCAGCCCGCGGGAGAGGAATCCCCCTAAGTTTGCTGGGGCCAACGTCCTGACTTTC
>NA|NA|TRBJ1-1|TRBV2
CASSGRFGSGLIEAFF
TGTGCCAGCAGTGGACGGTTTGGGAGCGGGCTGATTGAAGCTTTCTTT
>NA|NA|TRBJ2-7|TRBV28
CASITGLGRYEQYF
TGTGCCAGCATCACAGGGCTAGGTCGTTACGAGCAGTACTTC
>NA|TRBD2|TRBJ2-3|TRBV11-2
CASSLGGAGNTQYF
TGTGCCAGCAGCTTAGGGGGAGCGGGGAATACGCAGTATTTT
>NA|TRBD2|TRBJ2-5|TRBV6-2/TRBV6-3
CASSTPRTSGGETQYF
TGTGCCAGCAGTACCCCCCGGACTAGCGGAGGGGAGACCCAGTACTTC
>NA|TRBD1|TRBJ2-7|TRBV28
CASSSGQGSSYEQYF
TGTGCCAGCAGTTCGGGACAGGGGAGCTCCTACGAGCAGTACTTC
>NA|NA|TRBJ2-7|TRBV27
CASGSVSYEQYF
TGTGCCAGCGGCTCAGTAAGCTACGAGCAGTACTTC
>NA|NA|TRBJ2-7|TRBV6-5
CASSYSIQFSYEQYF
TGTGCCAGCAGTTACTCGATACAGTTCTCCTACGAGCAGTACTTC
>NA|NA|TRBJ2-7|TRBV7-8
CASRSLSEQYF
TGTGCCAGCAGGAGTTTATCCGAGCAGTACTTC
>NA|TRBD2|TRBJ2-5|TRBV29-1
CSVSGRQETQYF
TGCAGCGTTAGCGGGAGACAAGAGACCCAGTACTTC
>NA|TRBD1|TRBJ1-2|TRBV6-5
CASETGSANYGYTF
TGTGCCAGCGAGACAGGGTCAGCTAACTATGGCTACACCTTC
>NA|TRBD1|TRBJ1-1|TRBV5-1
CASSSIRDRGLGTEAFF
TGCGCCAGCAGCTCCATCCGGGACAGGGGGCTCGGCACTGAAGCTTTCTTT
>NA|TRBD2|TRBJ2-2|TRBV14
CASSQLAGASTGELFF
TGTGCCAGCAGCCAGTTAGCGGGAGCAAGCACCGGGGAGCTGTTTTTT
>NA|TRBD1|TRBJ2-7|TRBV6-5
CASSYFIPGQGYEQYF
TGTGCCAGCAGTTATTTCATACCGGGACAGGGCTACGAGCAGTACTTC
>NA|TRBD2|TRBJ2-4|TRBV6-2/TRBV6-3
CASSYSSREDVAKNIQYF
TGTGCCAGCAGTTACTCGAGCCGGGAGGACGTAGCCAAAAACATTCAGTACTTC
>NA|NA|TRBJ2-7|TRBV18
CASSRDRDTGYEQYF
TGTGCCAGCTCCCGGGACCGGGACACTGGCTACGAGCAGTACTTC
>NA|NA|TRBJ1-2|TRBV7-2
CASSVAHSGEYGYTF
TGTGCCAGCAGCGTTGCACATTCCGGGGAGTATGGCTACACCTTC
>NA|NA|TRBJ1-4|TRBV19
CASTDSGGSQLFF
TGTGCCAGTACCGACAGTGGCGGCTCGCAACTGTTTTTT
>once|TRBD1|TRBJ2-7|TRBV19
CASTGTGSYEQYF
TGTGCCAGTACTGGGACAGGGTCCTACGAGCAGTACTTC
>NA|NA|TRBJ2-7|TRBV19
CASSIVGDVDEQYF
TGTGCCAGTAGTATCGTCGGGGATGTTGACGAGCAGTACTTC
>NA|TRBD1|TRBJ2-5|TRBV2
CASSVDRGHQETQYF
TGTGCCAGCAGTGTTGACAGGGGACACCAAGAGACCCAGTACTTC
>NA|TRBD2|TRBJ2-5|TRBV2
CASRVLTSTETQYF
TGTGCCAGCAGGGTCTTGACTAGCACCGAGACCCAGTACTTC
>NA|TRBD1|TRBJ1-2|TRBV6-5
CASFQGADGYTF
TGTGCCAGTTTCCAGGGGGCTGATGGCTACACCTTC
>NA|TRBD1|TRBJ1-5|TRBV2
CASSLGQAQDQPQHF
TGTGCCAGCAGCCTGGGACAGGCCCAGGATCAGCCCCAGCATTTT
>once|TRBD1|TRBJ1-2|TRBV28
CASKVPGRLGGNGYTF
TGTGCCAGCAAGGTTCCAGGTCGATTAGGGGGCAATGGCTACACCTTC
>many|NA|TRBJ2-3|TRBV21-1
CASSLGTSGGTDTQYF
TGTGCCAGCAGCCTGGGGACTAGTGGGGGAACGGATACGCAGTATTTT
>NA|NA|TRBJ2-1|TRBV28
CASSPPRFLTNPNEQFF
TGTGCCAGCAGTCCACCCCGCTTTCTCACAAACCCCAATGAGCAGTTCTTC
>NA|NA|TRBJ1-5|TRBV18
CASGQSNQPQHF
TGTGCCAGCGGACAGAGCAATCAGCCCCAGCATTTT
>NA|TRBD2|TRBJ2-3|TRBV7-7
CASSSGTSGRGTDTQYF
TGTGCTAGCAGCTCGGGGACTAGCGGGAGGGGCACAGATACGCAGTATTTT
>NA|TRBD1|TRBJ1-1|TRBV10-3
CAIRGQGGSYSEAFF
TGTGCCATCAGGGGACAGGGCGGGAGCTACTCTGAAGCTTTCTTT
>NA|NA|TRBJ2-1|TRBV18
CASSPLKGGYNEQFF
TGTGCCAGCTCACCACTAAAGGGAGGCTACAATGAGCAGTTCTTC
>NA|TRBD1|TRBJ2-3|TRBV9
CASSVGTGGITDTQYF
TGTGCCAGCAGCGTCGGGACAGGGGGCATCACAGATACGCAGTATTTT
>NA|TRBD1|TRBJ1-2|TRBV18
CASSKGQGRNYGYTF
TGTGCCAGCTCAAAAGGACAGGGTCGGAACTATGGCTACACCTTC
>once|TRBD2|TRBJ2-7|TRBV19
CASGGLAGVSKQYF
TGTGCCAGTGGCGGACTAGCGGGAGTAAGTAAGCAGTACTTC
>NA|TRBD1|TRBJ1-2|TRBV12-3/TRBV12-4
CASSSGGNYGYTF
TGTGCCAGCAGCTCAGGGGGCAACTATGGCTACACCTTC
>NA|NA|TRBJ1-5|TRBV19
CASSIKQAGQPQHF
TGTGCCAGTAGTATAAAACAGGCAGGGCAGCCCCAGCATTTT
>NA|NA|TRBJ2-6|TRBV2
CASSPRGRPGANVLTF
TGTGCCAGCAGTCCGCGGGGTAGGCCTGGGGCCAACGTCCTGACTTTC
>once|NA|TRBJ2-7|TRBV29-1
CSVLGDSFYEQYF
TGCAGCGTTTTAGGGGATTCTTTCTACGAGCAGTACTTC
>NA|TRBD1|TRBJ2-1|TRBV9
CASSAGTGALTYYNEQFF
TGTGCCAGCAGCGCCGGGACAGGGGCCCTAACATACTACAATGAGCAGTTCTTC
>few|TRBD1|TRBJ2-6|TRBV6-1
CASSAYRGSSGANVLTF
TGTGCCAGCAGTGCGTACAGGGGGAGCTCTGGGGCCAACGTCCTGACTTTC
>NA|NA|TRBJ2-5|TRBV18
CASSPFQGKETQYF
TGTGCCAGCTCGCCTTTCCAGGGTAAAGAGACCCAGTACTTC
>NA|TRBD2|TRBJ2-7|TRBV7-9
CASSRGGGRDEQYF
TGTGCCAGCAGCCGGGGCGGCGGGAGGGACGAGCAGTACTTC
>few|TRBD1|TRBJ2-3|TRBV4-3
CASSQEGQSPDTQYF
TGCGCCAGCAGCCAAGAGGGACAGAGCCCAGATACGCAGTATTTT
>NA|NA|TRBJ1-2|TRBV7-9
CASSFVSDSYGYTF
TGTGCCAGCAGCTTCGTCTCGGACAGCTATGGCTACACCTTC
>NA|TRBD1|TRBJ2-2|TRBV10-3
CAISEGTVELFF
TGTGCCATCAGTGAGGGGACAGTAGAGCTGTTTTTT
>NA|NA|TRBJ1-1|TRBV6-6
CASSYSGAGGTEAFF
TGTGCCAGCAGTTACTCGGGAGCAGGAGGAACTGAAGCTTTCTTT
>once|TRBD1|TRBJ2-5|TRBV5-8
CASSRGTGKQETQYF
TGTGCCAGCAGCCGCGGGACAGGGAAGCAAGAGACCCAGTACTTC
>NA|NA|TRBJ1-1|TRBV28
CASSAGGVRDTEAFF
TGTGCCAGCAGTGCGGGGGGTGTCCGGGACACTGAAGCTTTCTTT
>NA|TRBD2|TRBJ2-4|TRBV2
CASGGGPKNIQYF
TGTGCCAGCGGGGGGGGACCCAAAAACATTCAGTACTTC
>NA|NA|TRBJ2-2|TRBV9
CASSVGRGRGAGELFF
TGTGCCAGCAGCGTAGGGAGGGGGCGCGGAGCCGGGGAGCTGTTTTTT